This is a list of T cell receptor beta chains from one sample in a study of blood T cell repertoires in COVID-19. Using immunoSEQ multiplex PCR, the repertoire was profiled, and TCRdb retains in-frame clones only, with some absent. There are roughly 330,000 clones in the sample; approximately 89% occur only once, and roughly 5.2% lies in the top ten. Input material: PBMCs or T cells enriched from blood (not recorded which). The receptors derive from a woman aged 25 to 45 who had recovered from COVID-19. The CDR3 runs from the conserved cysteine through the conserved F or W. The D gene is left open where the match is weak. Size values are once, few and many counts, or a class for expanded clones, and some rows have none.

TRBV6-5	.	.	TRBJ1-4	TGTGCCAGCAGGGCTGGAGAATCTCTTTTAGAAAAACTGTTTTTT	CASRAGESLLEKLFF
TRBV5-1	.	.	TRBJ2-3	TGCGCCAGCAGCTTGGAACGGAGTACAGATACGCAGTATTTT	CASSLERSTDTQYF
TRBV9	TRBD1	.	TRBJ2-7	TGTGCCAGCAGCGTAGGGGCCGGCACAGGGGCCTACGAGCAGTACTTC	CASSVGAGTGAYEQYF
TRBV7-8	TRBD1	.	TRBJ2-7	TGTGCCAGCAGCTTAAGAGACAGGGGGCCGTACGAGCAGTACTTC	CASSLRDRGPYEQYF
TRBV6-5	.	.	TRBJ2-3	TGTGCCAGCAGCAGACTAGTAGGGAGCACAGATACGCAGTATTTT	CASSRLVGSTDTQYF
TRBV27	TRBD2	once	TRBJ2-1	TGTGCCAGCAGCCTATTCGGTATAGCGGGTCCGACCGAGAATGAGCAGTTCTTC	CASSLFGIAGPTENEQFF
TRBV4-1	.	.	TRBJ1-5	TGCGCCAGCAGCCAAGAGTTCCGGGGTAGCAATCAGCCCCAGCATTTT	CASSQEFRGSNQPQHF
TRBV4-2	.	.	TRBJ2-5	TGTGCCAGCAGCCCCCTCGGGGCGGGGCAAGAGACCCAGTACTTC	CASSPLGAGQETQYF
TRBV7-2	TRBD1	.	TRBJ1-1	TGTGCCAGCAGCTTATCAGGGGGCACTGAAGCTTTCTTT	CASSLSGGTEAFF
TRBV4-2	TRBD2	.	TRBJ2-7	TGTGCCAGCAGCCAGGTGACGGGGGGGCCCTACGAGCAGTACTTC	CASSQVTGGPYEQYF
TRBV27	.	.	TRBJ2-7	TGTGCCAGCCGGCTAAACCAGGGGATCGGGGAGCAGTACTTC	CASRLNQGIGEQYF
TRBV6-5	.	.	TRBJ1-1	TGTGCCACTGTAGGGGGTACTGAAGCTTTCTTT	CATVGGTEAFF
TRBV18	TRBD1	few	TRBJ1-1	TGTGCCAGCTCACCTTCGACAGGGTGGACTGAAGCTTTCTTT	CASSPSTGWTEAFF
TRBV3-1/TRBV3-2	TRBD2	.	TRBJ2-3	TGTGCCAGCAGCACACTAGCGGGGCTCGCAGATACGCAGTATTTT	CASSTLAGLADTQYF
TRBV15	.	.	TRBJ1-5	TGTGCCACCAGCAGAGATCCCGTAAGGGGTAGCAATCAGCCCCAGCATTTT	CATSRDPVRGSNQPQHF
TRBV14	TRBD1	few	TRBJ1-6	TGTGCCAGCAGCCACGTACAGGGGTATAATTCACCCCTCCACTTT	CASSHVQGYNSPLHF
TRBV10-3	TRBD1	.	TRBJ1-5	TGTGCCACCCAGGACAGGGGGAATGCGGGGAATCAGCCCCAGCATTTT	CATQDRGNAGNQPQHF
TRBV19	TRBD2	.	TRBJ2-3	TGTGCCAGTAGCCGGCGGGGACTAGCGGGGGGTGCCACAGATACGCAGTATTTT	CASSRRGLAGGATDTQYF
TRBV7-9	.	.	TRBJ1-3	TGTGCCCTCGAAACTATGGCCTGGAACTCTGGAAACACCATATATTTT	CALETMAWNSGNTIYF
TRBV9	.	once	TRBJ2-2	TGTGCCAGCACCCAGGGAGCAGGGAGGGGGACCGGGGAGCTGTTTTTT	CASTQGAGRGTGELFF
TRBV10-2	TRBD1	.	TRBJ1-1	TGCGCCAGCAGAGACAGGGTCACTGAAGCTTTCTTT	CASRDRVTEAFF
TRBV30	.	.	TRBJ2-6	TGTGCCTGGACCCCGGGGTCTGGGGCCAACGTCCTGACTTTC	CAWTPGSGANVLTF